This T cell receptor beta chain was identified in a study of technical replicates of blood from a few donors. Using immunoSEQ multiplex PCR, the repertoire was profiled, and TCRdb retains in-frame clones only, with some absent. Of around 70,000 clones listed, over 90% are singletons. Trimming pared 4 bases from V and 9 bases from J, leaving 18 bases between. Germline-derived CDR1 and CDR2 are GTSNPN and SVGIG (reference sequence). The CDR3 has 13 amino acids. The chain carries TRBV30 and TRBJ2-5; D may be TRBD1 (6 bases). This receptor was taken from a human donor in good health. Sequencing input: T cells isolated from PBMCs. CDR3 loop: CAWKRTAAVPQYF. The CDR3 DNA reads TGTGCCTGGAAGAGGACAGCGGCTGTCCCCCAGTACTTC.